Detailed here is one TCR beta chain. What it binds is unknown. Germline lookup yields CDR1 DFQATT and CDR2 SNEGSKA (reference sequence). This CDR3 region has 11 residues. V gave up 7 bases and J gave up 5 bases, with 11 bases separating them. Both TRBC1 and TRBC2 were covered by a beta constant-region primer of two equimolar oligonucleotides. Four rounds of PCR amplified the ligated cDNA using nested alpha and beta constant-region primers plus SP2. TCRdb re-derived calls from the UMI-ligation and nested PCR reads in MiXCR, one entry per CDR3 protein. The sample holds fewer than 40,000 distinct CDR3 sequences, less than 15% seen once. The data were taken from a study of naive and memory T cell subsets. General study results and limits: Diversity fell and Gini index rose from naive through CM, EM, EMRA. The power law exponent of TCR abundance differed between naive and memory cells.

Four subsets defined by CD45RA and CD27 were sorted after CD3, CD4, CD8 and live/dead staining. The chain uses TRBV20-1 and TRBJ1-2; TRBD1 is a possible D gene (5 bases). This TCR derives from a human donor in good health. Sequenced: effector memory CD4+ T cells from blood. Sample subset: effector memory, CD45RA- CD27-. The CDR3 region is CSVETEYGYTF. CDR3 nucleotides: TGCAGTGTCGAGACAGAGTATGGCTACACCTTC.